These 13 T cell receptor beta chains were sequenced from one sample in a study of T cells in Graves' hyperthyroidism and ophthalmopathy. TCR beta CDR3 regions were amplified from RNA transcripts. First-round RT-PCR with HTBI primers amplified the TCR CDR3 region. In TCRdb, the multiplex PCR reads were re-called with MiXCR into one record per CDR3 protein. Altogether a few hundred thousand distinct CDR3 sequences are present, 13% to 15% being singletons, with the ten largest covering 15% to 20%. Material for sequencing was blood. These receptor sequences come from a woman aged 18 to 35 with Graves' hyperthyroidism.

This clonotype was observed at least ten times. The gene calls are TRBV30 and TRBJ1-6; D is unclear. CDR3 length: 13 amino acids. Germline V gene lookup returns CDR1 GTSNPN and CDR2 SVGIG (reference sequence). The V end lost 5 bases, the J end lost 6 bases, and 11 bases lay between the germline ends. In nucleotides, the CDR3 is TGTGCCTGGGAGCAGGAGGGTAATTCACCCCTCCACTTT. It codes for CAWEQEGNSPLHF. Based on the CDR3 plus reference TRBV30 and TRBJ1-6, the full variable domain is SQTIHQWPATLVQPVGSPLSLECTVEGTSNPNLYWYRQAAGRGLQLLFYSVGIGQISSEVPQNLSASRPQDRQFILSSKKLLLSDSGFYLCAWEQEGNSPLHFGNGTRLTVT.

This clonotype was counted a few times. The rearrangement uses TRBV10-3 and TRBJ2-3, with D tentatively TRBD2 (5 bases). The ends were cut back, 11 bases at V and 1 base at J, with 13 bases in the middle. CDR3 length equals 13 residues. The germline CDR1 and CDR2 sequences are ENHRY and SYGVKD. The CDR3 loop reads CAVGLGGTDTQYF. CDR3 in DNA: TGTGCCGTCGGCCTGGGAGGCACAGATACGCAGTATTTT.

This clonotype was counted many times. The CDR3 loop is CSVVVGKTQYF. The DNA of the CDR3 is TGCAGCGTTGTAGTGGGGAAGACCCAGTACTTC. The V and J genes are TRBV29-1 and TRBJ2-5, with D hard to call. CDR1 SQVTM and CDR2 ANQGSEA come from the germline V gene. Trimming took off 4 bases at V and 6 bases at J, with 9 bases between the two ends. The CDR3 has 11 amino acids.

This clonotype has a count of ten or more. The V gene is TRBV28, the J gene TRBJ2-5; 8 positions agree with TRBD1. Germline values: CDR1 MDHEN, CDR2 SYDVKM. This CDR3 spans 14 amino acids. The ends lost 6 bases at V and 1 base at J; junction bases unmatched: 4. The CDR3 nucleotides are TGTGCCAGCAGCCGACAGGGGCGCCAAGAGACCCAGTACTTC. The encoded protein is CASSRQGRQETQYF. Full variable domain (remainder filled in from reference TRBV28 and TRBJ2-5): DVKVTQSSRYLVKRTGEKVFLECVQDMDHENMFWYRQDPGLGLRLIYFSYDVKMKEKGDIPEGYSVSREKKERFSLILESASTNQTSMYLCASSRQGRQETQYFGPGTRLLVL.

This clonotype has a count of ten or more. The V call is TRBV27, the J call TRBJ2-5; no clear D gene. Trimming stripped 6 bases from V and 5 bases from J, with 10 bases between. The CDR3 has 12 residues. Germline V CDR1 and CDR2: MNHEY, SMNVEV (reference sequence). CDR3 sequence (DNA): TGTGCCAGCAGGAAATTCGGCGAGACCCAGTACTTC. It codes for CASRKFGETQYF.

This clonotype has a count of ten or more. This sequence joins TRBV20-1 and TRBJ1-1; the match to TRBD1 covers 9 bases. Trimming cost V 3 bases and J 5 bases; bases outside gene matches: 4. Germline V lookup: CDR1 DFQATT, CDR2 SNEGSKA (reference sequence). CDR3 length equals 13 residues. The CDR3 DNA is TGCAGTGCTAGGGGACAGGGTCGGACTGAAGCTTTCTTT. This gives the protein CSARGQGRTEAFF.

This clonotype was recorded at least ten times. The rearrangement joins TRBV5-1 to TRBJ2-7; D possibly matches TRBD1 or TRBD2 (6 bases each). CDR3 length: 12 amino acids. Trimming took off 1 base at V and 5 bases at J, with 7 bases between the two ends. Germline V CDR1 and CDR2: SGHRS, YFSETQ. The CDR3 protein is CASSLRGDEQYV. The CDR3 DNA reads TGCGCCAGCAGCTTGAGGGGGGACGAGCAGTACGTC.

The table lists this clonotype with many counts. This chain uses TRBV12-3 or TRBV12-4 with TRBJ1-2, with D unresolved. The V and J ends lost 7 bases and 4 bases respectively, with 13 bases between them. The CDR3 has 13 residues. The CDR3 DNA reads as TGTGCCAGCATCTCCGAGGCTGGCTATGGCTACACCTTC. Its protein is CASISEAGYGYTF.

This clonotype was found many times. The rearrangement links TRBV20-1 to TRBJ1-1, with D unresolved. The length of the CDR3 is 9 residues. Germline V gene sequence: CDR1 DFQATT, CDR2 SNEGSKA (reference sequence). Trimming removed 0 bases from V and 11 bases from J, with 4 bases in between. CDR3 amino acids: CSAREGAFF. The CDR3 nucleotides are TGCAGTGCTAGAGAAGGGGCTTTCTTT.

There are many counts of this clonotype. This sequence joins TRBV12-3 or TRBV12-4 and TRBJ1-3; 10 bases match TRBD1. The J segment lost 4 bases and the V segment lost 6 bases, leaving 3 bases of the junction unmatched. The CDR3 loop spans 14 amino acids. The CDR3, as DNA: TGTGCCAGCAGGGGACAGGGGAGAGGAAACACCATATATTTT. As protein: CASRGQGRGNTIYF.

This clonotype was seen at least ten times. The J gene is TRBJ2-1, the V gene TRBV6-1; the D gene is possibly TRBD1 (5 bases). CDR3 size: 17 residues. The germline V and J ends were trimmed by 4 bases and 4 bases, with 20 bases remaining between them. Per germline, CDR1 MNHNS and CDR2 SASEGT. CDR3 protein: CASSARPAGRRYNEQFF. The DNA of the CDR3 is TGTGCCAGCAGTGCCAGACCGGCAGGGCGTCGATACAATGAGCAGTTCTTC.

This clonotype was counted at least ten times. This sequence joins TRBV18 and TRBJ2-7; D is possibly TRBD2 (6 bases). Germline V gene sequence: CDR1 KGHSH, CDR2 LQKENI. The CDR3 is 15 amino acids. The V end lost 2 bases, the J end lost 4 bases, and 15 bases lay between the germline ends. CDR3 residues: CASSPRDPGVYEQYF. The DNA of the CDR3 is TGTGCCAGCTCACCAAGGGACCCGGGAGTATACGAGCAGTACTTC.

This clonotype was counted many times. CDR3 sequence: CAWRTPLAGGPYEQYF. The CDR3 region has the DNA TGTGCCTGGAGGACACCATTAGCGGGAGGGCCCTACGAGCAGTACTTC. The chain uses TRBV30 and TRBJ2-7; 11 nucleotides agree with TRBD2. With V trimmed by 3 bases and J by 2 bases, 9 bases remained unmatched. CDR3 length equals 16 residues. Germline V CDR1 and CDR2: GTSNPN, SVGIG (reference sequence).